Listed below are T cell receptor beta chains from one sample, sequenced in a study of blood T cell repertoires in COVID-19. The table came from immunoSEQ multiplex PCR; TCRdb's copy has only in-frame clones and leaves some out. The top ten clones hold approximately 1.5% of a sample with about 180,000 clones, roughly four fifths of them seen once. Sequencing was performed on peripheral blood. All receptors derive from a human donor in a cohort sampled during active COVID-19. Each CDR3 is given with its conserved first and last residue.

J gene: TRBJ2-5
V gene: TRBV24-1
CDR3 protein: CATSDPPGQVETQYF

J gene: TRBJ2-3
V gene: TRBV10-1
CDR3 protein: CASSGQVGQGSDTQYF

J gene: TRBJ1-4
V gene: TRBV19
CDR3 protein: CASSRFLGQYTTNEKLFF

J gene: TRBJ2-7
V gene: TRBV4-2
CDR3 protein: CASSQDRRGGNEQYF

J gene: TRBJ2-7
V gene: TRBV28
CDR3 protein: CASSPGTGYPYEQYF

J gene: TRBJ1-2
V gene: TRBV7-9
CDR3 protein: CASSFSPGHENALYGYTF

J gene: TRBJ2-7
V gene: TRBV28
CDR3 protein: CASSQPSAGWDYEQYF

J gene: TRBJ2-5
V gene: TRBV11-2
CDR3 protein: CASSLSGETQYF

J gene: TRBJ1-6
V gene: TRBV6-5
CDR3 protein: CASSYGTGSYNSPLHF

J gene: TRBJ2-1
V gene: TRBV27
CDR3 protein: CASSIAQGYEQFF

J gene: TRBJ2-5
V gene: TRBV2
CDR3 protein: CASRGLQGAGSTQYF